One sample yielded the 17 T cell receptor beta chains listed below, sequenced in a study of blood T cell repertoires in COVID-19. TCRdb keeps only in-frame clones here, not all; method: immunoSEQ multiplex PCR. The sample includes a few hundred thousand clones, 70% to 90% seen only once; the top ten take more than 0.7%. Sequenced material: peripheral blood. The receptors were gathered from a man in his late teens or twenties with COVID-19, enrolled during active disease.

The gene calls are TRBV12-3 or TRBV12-4 and TRBJ2-7; D might be TRBD2 (6 bases). This CDR3 has 13 residues. Trimming took off 2 bases at V and 4 bases at J, with 9 bases between the two ends. This CDR3 reads CASSLPGLYEQYF. The CDR3 bases are TGTGCCAGCAGTTTACCGGGACTTTACGAGCAGTACTTC.

There are a few counts of this clone. V gene TRBV4-1 combines with J gene TRBJ2-2; no definite D call. CDR3 length equals 14 residues. The ends were cut back, 6 bases at V and 1 base at J, with 9 bases in the middle. The germline CDR1 and CDR2 sequences are MGHRA and YSYEKL. CDR3 protein: CASSTPGNTGELFF. CDR3 in DNA: TGCGCCAGCAGTACTCCCGGGAACACCGGGGAGCTGTTTTTT.

This chain uses TRBV7-9 with TRBJ1-4; the match to TRBD1 covers 10 bases. J was trimmed by 7 bases and V by 0 bases; bases with no gene match: 5. Looked up from germline, CDR1 is SEHNR and CDR2 is FQNEAQ (reference sequence). The CDR3 spans 16 residues. The CDR3 loop is CASSLAVGQGGEKLFF. The CDR3 DNA sequence: TGTGCCAGCAGCTTAGCGGTTGGACAGGGGGGTGAAAAACTGTTTTTT.

The chain joins TRBV6-4 to TRBJ1-5, with D perhaps matching TRBD1 (6 bases). This CDR3 region has 17 residues. V was clipped by 4 bases and J by 6 bases, with 22 bases between them. Germline CDR1 and CDR2: MRHNA and SNTAGT. CDR3 nucleotide sequence: TGTGCCAGCAGTGTTTGGGGAACAGGGCGGCAGCGTCAGCCCCAGCATTTT. It translates to CASSVWGTGRQRQPQHF.

The count of this clone is one. This chain joins TRBV3-1 (or the pseudogene TRBV3-2) and TRBJ1-6; D call uncertain. CDR1 and CDR2 from the germline V gene are LGHDT and YNNKEL (reference sequence). The CDR3 length is 16 residues. The V end was cut by 1 base, the J end by 0 bases, with 7 bases between. CDR3 amino acids: CASSQGAGSYNSPLHF. The CDR3, as DNA: TGTGCCAGCAGCCAAGGGGCAGGCTCCTATAATTCACCCCTCCACTTT.

The chain has TRBV20-1 and TRBJ2-7; D remains unclear. Germline-derived CDR1 and CDR2 are DFQATT and SNEGSKA (reference sequence). The length of the CDR3 is 11 residues. Trimming left V 3 bases short and J 4 bases short, with 7 bases between. CDR3 DNA sequence: TGCAGTGCTAGTAAGCGTTACGAGCAGTACTTC. Translated, it gives CSASKRYEQYF.

V and J are TRBV5-6 and TRBJ2-7, with D perhaps matching TRBD1 (6 bases). This CDR3 comprises 12 residues. Trimming shortened V by 1 base and J by 5 bases, and 7 bases separated the two germline ends. The germline V gene encodes CDR1 SGHDT and CDR2 YYEEEE. Here the CDR3 reads CASSLTGNEQYF. As DNA, the CDR3 is TGTGCCAGCAGCTTGACAGGGAACGAGCAGTACTTC. Drawing the rest from reference TRBV5-6 and TRBJ2-7, the complete variable domain is DAGVTQSPTHLIKTRGQQVTLRCSPKSGHDTVSWYQQALGQGPQFIFQYYEEEERQRGNFPDRFSGHQFPNYSSELNVNALLLGDSALYLCASSLTGNEQYFGPGTRLTVT.

This chain connects TRBV28 to TRBJ1-1; D gene unclear. This CDR3 has 12 amino acids. V lost 1 base and J 9 bases, leaving 9 bases between the germline ends. Germline loops: CDR1 MDHEN, CDR2 SYDVKM. The CDR3 DNA reads as TGTGCCAGCAGTTTATATGGCAGGCAAGCTTTCTTT. Translating gives CASSLYGRQAFF.

This clone was detected once. The rearrangement links TRBV5-1 to TRBJ2-1, with 12 bases identical to TRBD2. CDR1 and CDR2 (germline): SGHRS, YFSETQ. CDR3 length equals 18 residues. The V gene end was trimmed by 0 bases and the J gene end by 4 bases; junction bases not matched to a gene: 8. CDR3 nucleotide sequence: TGCGCCAGCAGCTTGGGTCTAGCGGGGGGGCCCCCATACAATGAGCAGTTCTTC. As protein: CASSLGLAGGPPYNEQFF.

This chain joins TRBV29-1 and TRBJ2-3; 10 nucleotides line up with TRBD2. The J segment lost 3 bases and the V segment lost 7 bases, leaving 7 bases of the junction unmatched. CDR3 size: 14 residues. CDR1 and CDR2 (germline): SQVTM, ANQGSEA. CDR3 sequence reads: CSDRAGGLTDTQYF. As DNA, the CDR3 is TGCAGCGACCGAGCGGGGGGGTTGACAGATACGCAGTATTTT.

The J gene is TRBJ2-1, the V gene TRBV7-2; 9 bases align to TRBD2. Germline assignment: CDR1 SGHTA and CDR2 FQGNSA. This CDR3 region has 16 residues. Unmatched junction bases numbered 7, after V lost 0 bases and J lost 7 bases. CDR3 sequence: CASSLAGASGNNEQFF. The CDR3 DNA is TGTGCCAGCAGCTTAGCTGGGGCTAGCGGGAATAATGAGCAGTTCTTC.

This chain joins TRBV3-1 (or the pseudogene TRBV3-2) and TRBJ2-7; D gene unclear. This CDR3 is built from 14 residues. CDR1 and CDR2 (germline): LGHDT, YNNKEL (reference sequence). Trimming took 0 bases from V and 3 from J, leaving 9 bases between them. CDR3 sequence reads: CASSQDVADYEQYF. The CDR3 nucleotides are TGTGCCAGCAGCCAAGATGTGGCGGACTACGAGCAGTACTTC.

V gene TRBV9 combines with J gene TRBJ1-5; no firm D call. This CDR3 contains 15 residues. The germline V gene has CDR1 SGDLS and CDR2 YYNGEE. The V end was cut by 0 bases, the J end by 5 bases, with 12 bases between. The CDR3 is CASSVVRDNYQPQHF. CDR3 nucleotide sequence: TGTGCCAGCAGCGTAGTACGGGATAATTATCAGCCCCAGCATTTT.

The gene calls are TRBV5-6 and TRBJ2-7; D unresolved. The CDR3 consists of 12 residues. The germline V gene encodes CDR1 SGHDT and CDR2 YYEEEE. Trimming shortened V by 4 bases and J by 6 bases, and 11 bases separated the two germline ends. This CDR3 is CASSPGGREQYF. Here the CDR3 DNA reads TGTGCCAGCAGCCCCGGTGGGCGCGAGCAGTACTTC.

The chain links TRBV19 to TRBJ2-7; 9 bases line up with TRBD1. CDR3 length: 15 amino acids. V lost 3 bases and J lost 4; bases outside the gene matches: 7. Germline-derived CDR1 and CDR2 are LNHDA and SQIVND (reference sequence). In nucleotides, the CDR3 is TGTGCCAGTAGTATCCCGGGACAGGGAGGATACGAGCAGTACTTC. Protein product: CASSIPGQGGYEQYF.

This clone showed up just once. The V and J genes are TRBV18 and TRBJ2-1; D might be TRBD1 (6 bases). V lost 2 bases, J lost 5 bases, and 13 bases lay in between. The CDR3 runs to 15 residues. Germline CDR1 and CDR2: KGHSH and LQKENI. CDR3 amino acids: CASSPEADRNNEQFF. For the CDR3, the DNA is TGTGCCAGCTCACCAGAGGCAGACAGGAACAATGAGCAGTTCTTC.

The chain is built from TRBV7-9 and TRBJ1-5, with 7 bases lining up with TRBD1. Looked up from germline, CDR1 is SEHNR and CDR2 is FQNEAQ (reference sequence). Unmatched junction bases numbered 7, after V lost 4 bases and J lost 1 base. The CDR3 covers 16 residues. The CDR3 is CASSSSGQRSNQPQHF. Here the CDR3 DNA reads TGTGCCAGCAGCTCCTCGGGACAGAGGAGCAATCAGCCCCAGCATTTT.